The rows below give T cell receptor beta chains drawn from one sample of a study of blood T cell repertoires in COVID-19. The method was immunoSEQ multiplex PCR; TCRdb's version includes in-frame clones alone and lacks a portion of them. The data hold 130,000 or so clones, with 87% observed a single time. The sample consisted of peripheral blood. The receptor source for this set is a man between 45 and 60 years old with active COVID-19. Each CDR3 is given with its conserved first and last residue. Each record gives: V gene, clone size, D gene, J gene, CDR3 protein, CDR3 DNA. A D gene is named only where the DNA matches it firmly. For some rows the clone size is stated as once, few or many, or as a class when expanded; others skip it.

V: TRBV7-6; size: NA; D: TRBD1; J: TRBJ2-7; CDR3: CASSPLPDRVGEQYF; DNA: TGTGCCAGCAGCCCTCTACCGGACAGGGTGGGGGAGCAGTACTTC
V: TRBV15; size: NA; D: TRBD1; J: TRBJ2-3; CDR3: CATSRATKMGTATADTQYF; DNA: TGTGCCACCAGCAGAGCCACGAAGATGGGGACAGCAACGGCAGATACGCAGTATTTT
V: TRBV6-6; size: NA; D: TRBD2; J: TRBJ2-5; CDR3: CASRRLAGEGETQYF; DNA: TGTGCCAGCAGACGACTAGCGGGGGAGGGGGAGACCCAGTACTTC
V: TRBV7-2; size: NA; D: TRBD1; J: TRBJ1-5; CDR3: CASSKGRGQGLQPQHF; DNA: TGTGCCAGCAGCAAAGGGCGGGGACAGGGACTCCAGCCCCAGCATTTT
V: TRBV5-1; size: NA; D: NA; J: TRBJ1-2; CDR3: CASSLSGTHNTF; DNA: TGCGCCAGCAGCTTATCCGGGACACACAACACCTTC
V: TRBV19; size: once; D: TRBD2; J: TRBJ2-3; CDR3: CASSQGLAGTDTQYF; DNA: TGTGCCAGTAGTCAAGGCCTAGCGGGGACAGATACGCAGTATTTT
V: TRBV6-5; size: NA; D: TRBD1; J: TRBJ1-2; CDR3: CASSGTGVGYTF; DNA: TGTGCCAGCAGCGGGACAGGGGTTGGCTACACCTTC
V: TRBV5-1; size: NA; D: TRBD2; J: TRBJ2-5; CDR3: CASSRGGVGETQYF; DNA: TGCGCCAGCAGCCGGGGAGGGGTTGGGGAGACCCAGTACTTC
V: TRBV15; size: NA; D: TRBD1; J: TRBJ2-7; CDR3: CATVDGTGGTYEQYF; DNA: TGTGCCACTGTGGACGGGACAGGGGGAACCTACGAGCAGTACTTC
V: TRBV25-1; size: once; D: TRBD1; J: TRBJ2-6; CDR3: CASSDRGQGISGANVLTF; DNA: TGTGCCAGCAGTGACCGGGGACAGGGGATAAGTGGGGCCAACGTCCTGACTTTC
V: TRBV11-1; size: NA; D: TRBD1; J: TRBJ2-7; CDR3: CASSLGTGDSYEQYF; DNA: TGTGCCAGCAGCTTAGGGACAGGGGACTCCTACGAGCAGTACTTC
V: TRBV29-1; size: NA; D: NA; J: TRBJ1-1; CDR3: CSVGHSTGLTEAFF; DNA: TGCAGCGTCGGACATTCTACAGGGCTCACTGAAGCTTTCTTT
V: TRBV18; size: NA; D: NA; J: TRBJ2-2; CDR3: CASSPLLLPDTGELFF; DNA: TGTGCCAGCTCACCCTTACTGTTACCGGACACCGGGGAGCTGTTTTTT
V: TRBV19; size: few; D: NA; J: TRBJ1-5; CDR3: CASSNEQGWGGQPQHF; DNA: TGTGCCAGTAGTAATGAACAGGGCTGGGGTGGTCAGCCCCAGCATTTT
V: TRBV29-1; size: NA; D: NA; J: TRBJ1-5; CDR3: CSVEVGGQPQHF; DNA: TGCAGCGTTGAGGTGGGGGGACAGCCCCAGCATTTT
V: TRBV2; size: NA; D: NA; J: TRBJ2-2; CDR3: CASRRETGSTGELFF; DNA: TGTGCCAGCAGACGGGAAACGGGTTCCACCGGGGAGCTGTTTTTT
V: TRBV28; size: NA; D: NA; J: TRBJ1-6; CDR3: CASRFRQVSSPLHF; DNA: TGTGCCAGCAGGTTTAGACAGGTTTCCTCACCCCTCCACTTT
V: TRBV18; size: NA; D: TRBD1; J: TRBJ2-7; CDR3: CASSTRQGSYEQYF; DNA: TGTGCCAGCTCCACCCGACAGGGCTCCTACGAGCAGTACTTC
V: TRBV6-5; size: NA; D: NA; J: TRBJ2-3; CDR3: CASSYLGAVDTQYF; DNA: TGTGCCAGCAGTTACTTGGGGGCTGTAGATACGCAGTATTTT
V: TRBV19; size: NA; D: NA; J: TRBJ2-3; CDR3: CASSSGGVDTQYF; DNA: TGTGCCAGTAGTTCGGGCGGGGTAGATACGCAGTATTTT
V: TRBV5-1; size: once; D: NA; J: TRBJ2-1; CDR3: CASSFLASNEQFF; DNA: TGCGCCAGCAGCTTCCTAGCGAGCAATGAGCAGTTCTTC
V: TRBV2; size: NA; D: TRBD1; J: TRBJ2-7; CDR3: CASSTGVEQYF; DNA: TGTGCCAGCAGTACAGGGGTCGAGCAGTACTTC
V: TRBV12-3/TRBV12-4; size: NA; D: NA; J: TRBJ1-2; CDR3: CASRTAGGYTF; DNA: TGTGCCAGCCGGACAGCCGGCGGCTACACCTTC
V: TRBV7-8; size: few; D: NA; J: TRBJ2-1; CDR3: CASSSLGGGMSEQFF; DNA: TGTGCCAGCAGCTCCCTGGGGGGGGGCATGAGTGAGCAGTTCTTC
V: TRBV21-1; size: NA; D: NA; J: TRBJ2-7; CDR3: CASLGTELRYEQYF; DNA: TGTGCCAGCCTCGGGACAGAACTACGCTACGAGCAGTACTTC
V: TRBV10-2; size: NA; D: TRBD2; J: TRBJ2-1; CDR3: CASSPGLGGNEQFF; DNA: TGCGCCAGCAGTCCGGGACTAGGCGGAAATGAGCAGTTCTTC
V: TRBV2; size: NA; D: TRBD1; J: TRBJ1-1; CDR3: CATQGVGDTEAFF; DNA: TGTGCCACCCAGGGGGTGGGGGACACTGAAGCTTTCTTT
V: TRBV20-1; size: NA; D: NA; J: TRBJ1-4; CDR3: CSVGKNEKLFF; DNA: TGCAGTGTCGGGAAAAATGAAAAACTGTTTTTT
V: TRBV3-1/TRBV3-2; size: NA; D: TRBD2; J: TRBJ2-1; CDR3: CASSQGLGGTYNEQFF; DNA: TGTGCCAGCAGCCAAGGGCTCGGGGGGACCTACAATGAGCAGTTCTTC
V: TRBV19; size: NA; D: NA; J: TRBJ1-5; CDR3: CASSIGSGGKKSNQPQHF; DNA: TGTGCCAGTAGTATAGGGTCAGGAGGGAAAAAAAGCAATCAGCCCCAGCATTTT
V: TRBV12-5; size: NA; D: TRBD2; J: TRBJ2-7; CDR3: CASGLVGTSGAWYEQYF; DNA: TGTGCTAGTGGTTTGGTAGGGACTAGCGGGGCCTGGTACGAGCAGTACTTC
V: TRBV7-2; size: once; D: TRBD1; J: TRBJ1-3; CDR3: CASSLTGAGGNTIYF; DNA: TGTGCCAGCAGCTTAACAGGGGCTGGCGGAAACACCATATATTTT
V: TRBV23-1; size: NA; D: NA; J: TRBJ1-5; CDR3: CASSQSVSGGGQPQHF; DNA: TGCGCCAGCAGTCAATCGGTTTCCGGGGGAGGTCAGCCCCAGCATTTT
V: TRBV9; size: NA; D: NA; J: TRBJ1-3; CDR3: CASSPSQGTGNTIYF; DNA: TGTGCCAGCAGCCCAAGTCAGGGTACTGGAAACACCATATATTTT
V: TRBV10-3; size: many; D: NA; J: TRBJ1-5; CDR3: CAIDSVRGQPQHF; DNA: TGTGCCATCGACTCCGTAAGAGGGCAGCCCCAGCATTTT
V: TRBV29-1; size: NA; D: NA; J: TRBJ2-2; CDR3: CSVEIDKAGELFF; DNA: TGCAGCGTTGAGATAGACAAGGCCGGGGAGCTGTTTTTT
V: TRBV9; size: few; D: TRBD1; J: TRBJ1-3; CDR3: CASSGTGGLLSGNTIYF; DNA: TGTGCCAGCAGCGGGACAGGGGGCCTGTTATCTGGAAACACCATATATTTT
V: TRBV18; size: NA; D: NA; J: TRBJ2-3; CDR3: CASSPRTRSGGTTDTQYF; DNA: TGTGCCAGCTCACCAAGAACGAGATCCGGAGGGACGACAGATACGCAGTATTTT
V: TRBV28; size: few; D: NA; J: TRBJ1-5; CDR3: CASSLPPRVRSNQPQHF; DNA: TGTGCCAGCAGTTTACCCCCCAGGGTAAGGAGCAATCAGCCCCAGCATTTT
V: TRBV9; size: few; D: NA; J: TRBJ2-7; CDR3: CASSPDWSYEQYF; DNA: TGTGCCAGCAGCCCGGACTGGAGTTACGAGCAGTACTTC
V: TRBV7-9; size: NA; D: NA; J: TRBJ1-2; CDR3: CASSLADFYGYTF; DNA: TGTGCCAGCAGCTTAGCGGACTTCTATGGCTACACCTTC
V: TRBV27; size: NA; D: TRBD1; J: TRBJ2-7; CDR3: CASSLSWDRLYEQYF; DNA: TGTGCCAGCAGTTTATCCTGGGACAGGCTCTACGAGCAGTACTTC
V: TRBV5-1; size: NA; D: NA; J: TRBJ2-5; CDR3: CASSLIAPQETQYF; DNA: TGCGCCAGCAGCTTAATAGCGCCTCAAGAGACCCAGTACTTC
V: TRBV4-2; size: once; D: NA; J: TRBJ2-2; CDR3: CASSQEGEVGLKTGELFF; DNA: TGTGCCAGCAGCCAAGAGGGGGAGGTAGGACTCAAAACCGGGGAGCTGTTTTTT
V: TRBV3-1/TRBV3-2; size: NA; D: NA; J: TRBJ1-1; CDR3: CASSSLGRGAFF; DNA: TGTGCCAGCAGCTCCCTTGGGCGCGGGGCTTTCTTT
V: TRBV27; size: once; D: NA; J: TRBJ2-3; CDR3: CASRRVDTDTQYF; DNA: TGTGCCAGCAGGCGGGTTGACACAGATACGCAGTATTTT
V: TRBV2; size: NA; D: NA; J: TRBJ2-3; CDR3: CASSSRPDTQYF; DNA: TGTGCCAGCAGTTCGAGGCCCGATACGCAGTATTTT
V: TRBV29-1; size: NA; D: NA; J: TRBJ1-1; CDR3: CSTGSGNTEAFF; DNA: TGCAGCACCGGGAGCGGGAACACTGAAGCTTTCTTT